This T cell receptor (beta chain) was identified during a study of shared clonotypes between healthy human individuals (dated by TCRdb to the early 2020s). About the investigation overall: The cohort comprised two women and three men aged 18 to 49 years. To increase sequencing depth and limit assay-specific biases, different laboratories used diverse techniques to prepare libraries and sequence TCR repertoires. For each donor, three plates each were used for CD4 naive and CD4 memory, two plates were used for CD8 naive, and one plate was used for CD8 memory. Each donor's leukapheresis produced roughly between roughly 0.85 and 10 billion PBMCs. To estimate repertoire size and how much clonotype sharing occurs between individuals, the study deeply sequenced the blood TCR repertoires of five healthy adults. Overall results and qualifications from the work: Estimated clonotype richness was generally larger for naive than for memory subsets. Rarefaction of sorted-subset datasets indicated incomplete sequencing despite the large sequencing depth. Sampling was limited to blood, and TCR repertoires in tissue likely differ from TCR repertoires in blood. Pairwise subsampling indicated that sequencing depth was expected to affect the degree of clonotype sharing among donors. Across a handful of donors, approximately 5% of naive CD4, approximately 3.5% of naive CD8, 2.3% of memory CD4, and roughly 0.4% of memory CD8 clonotypes were shared. Higher generation probabilities were observed for clonotypes shared by all four sorted-subset donors than for non-shared clonotypes. The genetic and exposure-history diversity represented was limited by the small number of donors.

CD8 naive samples were CD45RO-negative cells positively selected for CCR7, giving a CD45RA+CCR7+ population that excluded TemRA cells. Donors were healthy HIV-negative adults with no recently reported acute infections or vaccinations. Every donor was a Caucasian adult living in Nashville, Tennessee, USA. After blood collection by leukapheresis, PBMCs were isolated using Ficoll-Histopaque density gradient centrifugation and then cryopreserved in the vapor phase of liquid nitrogen. Purity and quantity of every magnetically sorted T cell population were checked by analytical flow cytometry. From each sorted fraction, genomic DNA was isolated and quantified by UV absorbance on a Nanodrop 2000c. TCR CDR3 regions were amplified from genomic DNA by multiplex PCR using the deep immunoSEQ assay. For each cell subset, the extracted genomic DNA was distributed evenly across all wells of several immunoSEQ 96-well plates, and each plate served as one replicate. Each replicate PCR for sorted subsets received around 0.2 ug genomic DNA, equal to roughly 29,000 T cell genomes. Purified libraries were quantified with a Qubit 3.0 fluorometer, sized on a Bioanalyzer 2100, and re-quantified with the KAPA Library Quantification kit. Each immunoSEQ 96-well plate was sequenced on its own single-read 150-cycle Illumina NextSeq 550 flow cell. Processing in the source paper ran as follows. Because the immunoSEQ output held only junctional sequences and lacked quality scores, the filtering could not match the filtering applied to full-length reads. Sequences were annotated with PyIR, a Python wrapper for IgBLAST v1.9, and V/J genes and CDR3 were assigned using IMGT germline references. Reads were filtered out if the reads had weak V/J assignments (E-value above 1e-6), no CDR3, stop codons, out-of-frame junctions, or ambiguous translated residues. A V3J clonotype was defined by an identical inferred V gene, J gene, and CDR3 amino acid sequence. Percentage overlap between repertoires was computed as shared unique clonotypes divided by the size of the smaller repertoire. Repertoire richness was assessed with RTK rarefaction, the Chao1 estimator, and Recon v2.1 estimates of unobserved clonotypes. Generation probabilities were computed with OLGA for all TCRbeta clonotypes obtained by the gDNA method from several donors. In TCRdb, the immuneACCESS table is reduced to in-frame sequences with V and J assigned. These tables do not hold every clone; where another copy was compared, an unresolved V gene accounts for under half, and the others remain unexplained. D and trimming were read from the DNA, whereas the V and J calls and clone size are those reported in that table. Across this sample there are about 2,200,000 clones, with approximately 94% seen only once. Roughly 1.8% of the sample comes from the top ten.

CDR1 SEHNR and CDR2 FQNEAQ are derived from the germline V gene (reference sequence). At the junction V is shortened by 7 bases and J by 2 bases; bases outside the gene matches: 8. From the cysteine through the phenylalanine, the CDR3 covers 17 amino acids. Only the CDR3 region is kept as DNA, spanning 51 bases read in frame from base 1. Note on this clone: There is no known antigen for this receptor. Per-base qualities were not stored, and no clone one base away is much larger.

The receptor's source is a man aged 18 to 30 in good health. Some clones in this sample may be carry-over from other donors' samples. Sample: naive CD8+ T cells from PBMCs. The cell subset or site label for this specimen denotes: CD45RA+CCR7+. The sequence is built from TRBV7-9 and TRBJ2-1, and 13 bases in between align with TRBD2. The DNA is TGTGCCAGCATCGCAGGGACTAGCGGGACCCCCTACAATGAGCAGTTCTTC. This gives the protein CASIAGTSGTPYNEQFF.